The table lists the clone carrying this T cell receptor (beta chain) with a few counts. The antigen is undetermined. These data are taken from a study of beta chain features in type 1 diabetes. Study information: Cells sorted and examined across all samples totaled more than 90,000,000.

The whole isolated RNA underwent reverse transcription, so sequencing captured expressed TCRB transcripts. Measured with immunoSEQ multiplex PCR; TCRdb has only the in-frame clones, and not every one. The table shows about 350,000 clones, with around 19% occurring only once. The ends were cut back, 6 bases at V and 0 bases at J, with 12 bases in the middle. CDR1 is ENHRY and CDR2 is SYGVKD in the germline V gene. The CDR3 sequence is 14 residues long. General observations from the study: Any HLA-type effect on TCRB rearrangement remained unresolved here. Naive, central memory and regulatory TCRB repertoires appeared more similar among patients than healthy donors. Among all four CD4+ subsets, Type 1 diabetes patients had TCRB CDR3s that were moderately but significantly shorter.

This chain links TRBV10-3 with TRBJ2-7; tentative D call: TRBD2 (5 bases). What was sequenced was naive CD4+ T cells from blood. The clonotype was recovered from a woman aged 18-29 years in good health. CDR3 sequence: CAIRAEGDSYEQYF. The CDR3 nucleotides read TGTGCCATCAGGGCAGAGGGCGACTCCTACGAGCAGTACTTC.